The source of this TCR beta chain is a study of shared clonotypes between healthy human individuals. As for the study in general: CD4 naive cells filled three plates per donor, CD4 memory three, CD8 naive two and CD8 memory one. Study-wide results and limits: Despite large depth, rarefaction showed incomplete sorted-subset sequencing.

To note about this clone: Antigen unknown.

Trimming cost V 5 bases and J 3 bases, with 13 bases left between them. The CDR3 runs to 14 residues. The germline V gene encodes CDR1 LNHDA and CDR2 SQIVND (reference sequence). Assay: immunoSEQ multiplex PCR; the TCRdb copy retains only in-frame clones and omits some. The table shows approximately 2,000,000 clones, with around 93% occurring only once. In the CD4+ fraction, cells were divided into CD45RA+ naive and CD45RA-negative memory subsets. The TCR originated in a young man in good health. Some clones in this sample may be carry-over from other donors' samples. Sequencing was done on a sample of naive CD4+ T cells from PBMCs. As for subset: CD45RA+ positively selected. V and J are TRBV19 and TRBJ2-5, with D possibly being TRBD1 (5 bases). The DNA for the CDR3 is TGTGCCAGTAGTTTAGGACACCGCGAAGAGACCCAGTACTTC. This translates into CASSLGHREETQYF.